This TCR beta chain was identified during a study of response to subunit inactivated influenza vaccine. TCRdb used MiXCR to reprocess the RT-PCR reads, holding one entry per CDR3 protein. The repertoire holds approximately 530,000 distinct CDR3 sequences, with 6% to 9% as singletons. CDR1 is MDHEN and CDR2 is SYDVKM in the germline V gene. V was pared by 6 bases and J by 5 bases, with 23 bases between. The CDR3 has 18 residues. As regards this clonotype: The antigen is undetermined.

General study points: Only a handful of new T cells, the authors suggested, are recruited with each seasonal influenza vaccination.

The chain joins TRBV28 to TRBJ1-6; D is uncertain. The specimen comprised PBMCs from blood, sampled less than 25 months after vaccination. The sequence derives from a man aged 45 to 70 who received an inactivated influenza vaccine. In DNA form, the CDR3 reads TGTGCCAGCAGCCCTCCCAATTTATGGACCCCTGATAATTCACCCCTCCACTTT. Translation: CASSPPNLWTPDNSPLHF.